The 15 T cell receptor beta chains presented below share a single source sample, sequenced in a study of patients and donors after allogeneic stem cell transplantation. TCRdb independently ran MiXCR on the RT-PCR reads; one entry per CDR3 protein. The table shows hundreds of thousands of distinct CDR3 sequences, with about a sixth occurring only once. Sequenced material: blood, either unsorted or a sorted T cell fraction (not recorded which). The receptors come from a human donor who was either an allogeneic HSCT recipient or a stem cell or donor lymphocyte infusion donor (not recorded which). It is not recorded whose cells these are; they may come from a transplant donor.

This clonotype showed up just once. The J gene is TRBJ1-3, the V gene TRBV6-1; D remains ambiguous. This CDR3 is 14 amino acids long. Germline loops: CDR1 MNHNS, CDR2 SASEGT. Trimming removed 8 bases at V and 0 bases at J, with 11 bases between. The CDR3 region is CASVAGSSGNTIYF. CDR3 DNA sequence: TGTGCCAGCGTTGCGGGGAGCTCTGGAAACACCATATATTTT.

This clonotype was observed a handful of times. The rearrangement joins TRBV20-1 to TRBJ2-5; no clear D gene. This CDR3 has 12 amino acids. Germline-derived CDR1 and CDR2 are DFQATT and SNEGSKA (reference sequence). The V gene lost 6 bases and the J gene lost 4 bases, with 12 bases spanning the gap. The CDR3 region has the DNA TGCAGTGCCAGGCCCAACGGAGAGACCCAGTACTTC. Translating gives CSARPNGETQYF.

This clonotype was seen a handful of times. The V call is TRBV12-3 or TRBV12-4, the J call TRBJ2-5; 9 bases align to TRBD2. The CDR3 runs 17 residues. V was pared by 5 bases and J by 0 bases, with 10 bases of the junction left unmatched. The CDR3 protein is CASSVSGGAIYQETQYF. CDR3 DNA: TGTGCCAGCAGTGTTAGCGGGGGCGCCATATACCAAGAGACCCAGTACTTC.

This clonotype was picked up a small number of times. CDR3 DNA sequence: TGTGCCATCAGTGATGTGGGAGGGGGCTCTGGAAACACCATATATTTT. It encodes CAISDVGGGSGNTIYF. This chain joins TRBV10-3 and TRBJ1-3; a possible D gene is TRBD1 (6 bases). There are 16 residues in the CDR3. Trimming shortened V by 3 bases and J by 0 bases, and 12 bases separated the two germline ends. Germline lookup yields CDR1 ENHRY and CDR2 SYGVKD.

V is TRBV14 and J is TRBJ2-5; D uncertain. CDR1 SGHDN and CDR2 FVKESK come from the germline V gene. Trimming left V 5 bases short and J 5 bases short, with 15 bases between. The CDR3 runs 14 residues. CDR3 bases: TGTGCCAGCAGCACCTCATTGGTTCTGGAGACCCAGTACTTC. It translates to CASSTSLVLETQYF.

There are a few counts of this clonotype. V usage is TRBV12-3 or TRBV12-4 and J usage is TRBJ2-2; D is unclear. Trimming removed 3 bases at V and 2 bases at J, with 10 bases between. The CDR3 is 15 residues long. The CDR3 loop reads CASSFLSVNTGELFF. CDR3 in DNA: TGTGCCAGCAGTTTTCTGTCGGTAAACACCGGGGAGCTGTTTTTT.

This clonotype has ten or more counts. The chain is built from TRBV29-1 and TRBJ2-7; possible D gene TRBD2, 6 bases. The V gene lost 4 bases and the J gene lost 1 base, with 14 bases spanning the gap. The length of the CDR3 is 14 residues. Germline V gene sequence: CDR1 SQVTM, CDR2 ANQGSEA. Here the CDR3 DNA reads TGCAGCGTTGGGGGTCCAGGGAGGTCCTACGAGCAGTACTTC. Translated: CSVGGPGRSYEQYF.

The gene calls are TRBV12-3 or TRBV12-4 and TRBJ2-2; D unresolved. Trimming cost V 5 bases and J 1 base, with 8 bases left between them. The CDR3 is 14 amino acids. The CDR3 is CASSPHLNTGELFF. The CDR3 DNA sequence: TGTGCCAGCAGTCCCCACCTGAACACCGGGGAGCTGTTTTTT.

This clonotype was observed at least ten times. V gene TRBV7-9 combines with J gene TRBJ1-2; possible D gene TRBD1, 5 bases. CDR3 length: 14 amino acids. Germline V gives CDR1 SEHNR, CDR2 FQNEAQ (reference sequence). The V end was cut by 1 base, the J end by 3 bases, with 9 bases between. Here the CDR3 reads CASSLVGGDYGYTF. DNA of the CDR3: TGTGCCAGCAGCTTAGTAGGAGGGGACTATGGCTACACCTTC.

This chain joins TRBV20-1 and TRBJ2-7; D gene uncertain. Trimming took off 3 bases at V and 0 bases at J, with 12 bases between the two ends. CDR3 length: 14 residues. The V gene's germline CDR1 is DFQATT and CDR2 SNEGSKA (reference sequence). The CDR3 is CSASYPALSYEQYF. In DNA, the CDR3 is TGCAGTGCTAGTTATCCGGCCCTCTCCTACGAGCAGTACTTC.

This chain connects TRBV12-3 or TRBV12-4 to TRBJ2-5; D gene ambiguous. The V end lost 5 bases, the J end lost 5 bases, and 9 bases lay between the germline ends. The length of the CDR3 is 12 residues. The CDR3 region is CASSETGETQYF. In DNA, the CDR3 is TGTGCCAGCAGTGAGACCGGGGAGACCCAGTACTTC.

This clonotype turned up a few times. The chain is built from TRBV5-1 and TRBJ1-5; a weak D match, TRBD1 (5 bases). Trimming removed 7 bases from V and 7 bases from J, with 18 bases in between. The CDR3 contains 14 residues. The germline V gene encodes CDR1 SGHRS and CDR2 YFSETQ. CDR3 bases: TGCGCCAGCGCGGCGGGGGACGACGGGCAGCCCCAGCATTTT. This codes for CASAAGDDGQPQHF. Using reference TRBV5-1 and TRBJ1-5 for the parts outside the CDR3, the full variable domain is KAGVTQTPRYLIKTRGQQVTLSCSPISGHRSVSWYQQTPGQGLQFLFEYFSETQRNKGNFPGRFSGRQFSNSRSEMNVSTLELGDSALYLCASAAGDDGQPQHFGDGTRLSIL.

This clonotype turned up a few times. The chain has TRBV12-3 or TRBV12-4 and TRBJ2-7; no definite D call. The CDR3 runs to 13 residues. V dropped 4 bases and J dropped 0 bases, with 7 bases sitting between them. For the CDR3, the DNA is TGTGCCAGCAGTTCCGCCAGCTCCTACGAGCAGTACTTC. Translation gives CASSSASSYEQYF.

Many counts were recorded for this clonotype. The chain combines TRBV6-2 or TRBV6-3 with TRBJ1-1; D call uncertain. The V gene lost 0 bases and the J gene lost 7 bases, with 9 bases spanning the gap. The germline V gene encodes CDR1 MNHEY and CDR2 SVGEGT. The CDR3 is 13 residues long. The CDR3 region is CASSYSATYEAFF. The CDR3 nucleotides read TGTGCCAGCAGTTACTCAGCTACCTATGAAGCTTTCTTT.

This chain uses TRBV3-1 with TRBJ2-1, with TRBD2 matching 14 bases. This CDR3 has 17 amino acids. The germline gives CDR1 LGHDT, CDR2 YNNKEL (reference sequence). The J segment lost 5 bases and the V segment lost 3 bases, leaving 6 bases of the junction unmatched. The CDR3 is CASSHVGLAGGHNEQFF. CDR3 coding DNA: TGTGCCAGCAGCCACGTCGGACTAGCGGGAGGTCACAATGAGCAGTTCTTC.